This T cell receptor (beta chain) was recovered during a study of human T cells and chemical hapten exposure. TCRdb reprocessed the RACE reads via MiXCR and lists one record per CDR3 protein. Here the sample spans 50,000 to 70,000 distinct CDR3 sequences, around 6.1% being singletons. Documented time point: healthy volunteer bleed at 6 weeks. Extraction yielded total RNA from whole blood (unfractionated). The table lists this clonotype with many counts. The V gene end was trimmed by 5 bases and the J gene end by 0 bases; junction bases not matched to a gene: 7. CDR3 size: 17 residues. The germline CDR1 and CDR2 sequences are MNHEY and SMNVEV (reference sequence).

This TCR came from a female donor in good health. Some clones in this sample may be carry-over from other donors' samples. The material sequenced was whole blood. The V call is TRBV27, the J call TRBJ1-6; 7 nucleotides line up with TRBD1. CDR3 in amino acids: CASSLGQDSSYNSPLHF. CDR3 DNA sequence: TGTGCCAGCAGTCTCGGACAGGATAGCTCCTATAATTCACCCCTCCACTTT.